These T cell receptor beta chains were read from a single sample in a study of regulatory T cells in long-lasting Graves disease. One entry per CDR3 protein, called by TCRdb with MiXCR from the multiplex PCR reads. The table has roughly 360,000 distinct CDR3 sequences, approximately 25% seen once. Sample: peripheral blood mononuclear cells (PBMCs), taken when the disease was refractory, from a patient treated with antithyroid drugs. The receptors derive from a woman aged 40 to 50 with Graves disease. The CDR3 runs from the conserved cysteine through the conserved F or W. The order of the fields is D gene, CDR3 length, J gene, clone size, V gene, CDR3 DNA, CDR3 protein. A D gene is named only where the DNA matches it firmly. Clone size is not always given. Where it is, it says once, few, many or a class for expanded clones.

>.|13|TRBJ1-1|many|TRBV12-5
TGTGCTAGTGCCAGACAGGACAACACTGAAGCTTTCTTT
CASARQDNTEAFF
>TRBD2|15|TRBJ2-2|few|TRBV5-6
TGTGCCAGCAGCGATAGCGGGAGGGCCACCGGGGAGCTGTTTTTT
CASSDSGRATGELFF
>.|11|TRBJ2-7|many|TRBV20-1
TGCAGTGCTAGAGGGTGGGGCTCCCAGTACTTC
CSARGWGSQYF
>.|13|TRBJ1-4|few|TRBV7-4
TGTGCCGGCAGCCCGCGGCTGGGTGAAAAACTGTTTTTT
CAGSPRLGEKLFF
>.|11|TRBJ2-1|.|TRBV20-1
TGCAGTGCAGGGGTGTACAATGAGCAGTTCTTC
CSAGVYNEQFF
>TRBD1|15|TRBJ1-6|.|TRBV7-2
TGTGCCAGCAAGGGGGGGACAGGGTTTAATTCACCCCTCCACTTT
CASKGGTGFNSPLHF
>TRBD1|16|TRBJ1-1|few|TRBV3-1
TGTGCCAGCAGCCAAGATCTTGACAGGGGGCGTAATGAAGCTTTCTTT
CASSQDLDRGRNEAFF
>.|14|TRBJ1-2|few|TRBV25-1
TGTGCCAGCAGTGAATATATGAGTGACGGTGGCTACACCTTC
CASSEYMSDGGYTF
>.|13|TRBJ1-2|.|TRBV6-5
TGTGCCAGCAGTTACTCGAGCAAGGGGGGCTACACCTTC
CASSYSSKGGYTF
>.|13|TRBJ2-7|.|TRBV6-1
TGTGCCAGCTCGACAGTCCCTTCCTACGAGCAGTACTTC
CASSTVPSYEQYF
>.|15|TRBJ2-4|many|TRBV28
TGTGCCAGCAGCCCGTATGACACGGCCAAAAACATTCAGTACTTC
CASSPYDTAKNIQYF
>.|11|TRBJ1-5|many|TRBV28
TGTGCCAGCAGTCCTCAGGGGCCCCAGCATTTT
CASSPQGPQHF
>TRBD2|19|TRBJ2-6|few|TRBV20-1
TGCAGTGCCATAGCGAGGGTGCTAGCGGGAGCCTCTGGGGCCAACGTCCTGACTTTC
CSAIARVLAGASGANVLTF
>.|14|TRBJ1-5|many|TRBV28
TGTGCCAGCAGTTTGGATCCAGTTCGCCAGCCCCAGCATTTT
CASSLDPVRQPQHF
>.|13|TRBJ1-1|.|TRBV30
TGTGCCTGGGGTCGAGGGGCGAACACTGAAGCTTTCTTT
CAWGRGANTEAFF
>.|15|TRBJ1-5|.|TRBV20-1
TGCAGTGCTAGAGTAGGTGGGCAGGGCATAGGAAAACAGCATTTT
CSARVGGQGIGKQHF
>.|15|TRBJ2-1|.|TRBV28
TGTGCCAGCAGTTTATTTAGAAGCTCCTACAATGAGCAGTTCTTC
CASSLFRSSYNEQFF
>.|14|TRBJ2-2|many|TRBV20-1
TGCAGTGCCACGGTAGCCACGAACACCGGGGAGCTGTTTTTT
CSATVATNTGELFF
>TRBD1|13|TRBJ2-5|many|TRBV11-2
TGTGCCAGCAGTCCAACAGGGGTAGAGACCCAGTACTTC
CASSPTGVETQYF
>TRBD2|16|TRBJ2-7|.|TRBV7-2
TGTGCCAGCAGCCCCCTTCGAGGGAGGGCGATCTACGAGCAGTACTTC
CASSPLRGRAIYEQYF
>TRBD1|14|TRBJ1-5|few|TRBV18
TGTGCCAGCTCCCCGGACAGGAAGAATCAGCCCCAGCATTTT
CASSPDRKNQPQHF
>.|16|TRBJ2-4|many|TRBV28
TGTGCCAGCTCCGGATGGGGCGAATTAAAGGGGAACATTCAGTACTTC
CASSGWGELKGNIQYF
>.|14|TRBJ2-5|many|TRBV6-1
TGTGCCATCCCGAGCGCGGACTTCCAAGAGACCCAGTACTTC
CAIPSADFQETQYF
>.|15|TRBJ1-3|few|TRBV6-2/TRBV6-3
TGTGCCAGCAGTGATCCGACAGCAACTGGAAACACCATATATTTT
CASSDPTATGNTIYF
>TRBD1|12|TRBJ1-2|many|TRBV28
TGTGCCAGCAAGACAGGGTCCTATGGCTACACCTTC
CASKTGSYGYTF
>TRBD1|17|TRBJ1-1|many|TRBV6-5
TGTGCCAGCAGTTACGTGACAGGGGGTCTGGGGAACACTGAAGCTTTCTTT
CASSYVTGGLGNTEAFF
>TRBD1|17|TRBJ2-6|few|TRBV7-9
TGTGCCAGCAGCTTGAACAGGGGATTTTCTGGGGCCAACGTCCTGACTTTC
CASSLNRGFSGANVLTF